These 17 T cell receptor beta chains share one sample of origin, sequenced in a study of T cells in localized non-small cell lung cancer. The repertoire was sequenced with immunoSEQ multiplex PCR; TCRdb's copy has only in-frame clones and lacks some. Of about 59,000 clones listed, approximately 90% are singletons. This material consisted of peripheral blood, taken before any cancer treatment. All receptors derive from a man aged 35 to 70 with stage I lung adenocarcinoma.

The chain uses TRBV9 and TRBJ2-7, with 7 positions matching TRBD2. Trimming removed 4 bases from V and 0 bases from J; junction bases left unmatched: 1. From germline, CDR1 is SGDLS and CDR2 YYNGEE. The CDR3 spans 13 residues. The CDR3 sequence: CASSRDYSYEQYF. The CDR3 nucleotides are TGTGCCAGCAGCCGGGACTACTCCTACGAGCAGTACTTC.

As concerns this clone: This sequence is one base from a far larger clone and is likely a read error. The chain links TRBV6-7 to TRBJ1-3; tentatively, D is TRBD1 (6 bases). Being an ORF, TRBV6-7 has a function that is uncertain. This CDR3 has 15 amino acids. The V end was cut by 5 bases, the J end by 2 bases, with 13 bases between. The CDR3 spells CASSEAKGAGNTIYF. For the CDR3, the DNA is TGTGCCAGCAGTGAGGCGAAGGGGGCTGGAAACACCATATATTTT.

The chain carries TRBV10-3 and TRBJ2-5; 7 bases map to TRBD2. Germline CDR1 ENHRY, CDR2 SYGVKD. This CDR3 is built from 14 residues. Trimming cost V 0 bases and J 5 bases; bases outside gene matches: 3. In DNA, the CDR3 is TGTGCCATCAGTGAGTCGCGGGAGAAGGAGACCCAGTACTTC. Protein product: CAISESREKETQYF.

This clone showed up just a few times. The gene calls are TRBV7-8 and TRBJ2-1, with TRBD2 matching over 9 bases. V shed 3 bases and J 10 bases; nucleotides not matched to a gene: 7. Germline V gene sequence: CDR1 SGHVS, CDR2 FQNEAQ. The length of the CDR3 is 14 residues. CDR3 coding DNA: TGTGCCAGCAGCTTGGGTCTAGCGGGGAGAGAGCAGTTCTTC. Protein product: CASSLGLAGREQFF. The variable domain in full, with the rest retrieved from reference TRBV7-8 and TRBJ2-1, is GAGVSQSPRYKVAKRGQDVALRCDPISGHVSLFWYQQALGQGPEFLTYFQNEAQLDKSGLPSDRFFAERPEGSVSTLKIQRTQQEDSAVYLCASSLGLAGREQFFGPGTRLTVL.

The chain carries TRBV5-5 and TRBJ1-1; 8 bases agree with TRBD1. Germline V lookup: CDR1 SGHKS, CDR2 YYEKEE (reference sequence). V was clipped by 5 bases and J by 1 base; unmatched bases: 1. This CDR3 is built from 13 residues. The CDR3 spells CASRQGGNTEAFF. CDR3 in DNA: TGTGCCAGCAGACAGGGGGGGAACACTGAAGCTTTCTTT.

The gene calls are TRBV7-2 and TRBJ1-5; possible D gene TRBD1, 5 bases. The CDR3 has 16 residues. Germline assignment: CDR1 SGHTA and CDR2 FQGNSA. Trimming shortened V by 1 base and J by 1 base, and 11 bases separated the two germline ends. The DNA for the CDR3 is TGTGCCAGCAGCTTAGGGGGCAGGGCCAGCAATCAGCCCCAGCATTTT. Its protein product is CASSLGGRASNQPQHF.

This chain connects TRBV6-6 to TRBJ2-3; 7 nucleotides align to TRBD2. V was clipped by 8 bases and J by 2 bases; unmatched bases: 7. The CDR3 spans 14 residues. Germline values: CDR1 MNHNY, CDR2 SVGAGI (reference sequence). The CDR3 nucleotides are TGTGCCAGCCGGAGCGGGACCTACACAGATACGCAGTATTTT. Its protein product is CASRSGTYTDTQYF.

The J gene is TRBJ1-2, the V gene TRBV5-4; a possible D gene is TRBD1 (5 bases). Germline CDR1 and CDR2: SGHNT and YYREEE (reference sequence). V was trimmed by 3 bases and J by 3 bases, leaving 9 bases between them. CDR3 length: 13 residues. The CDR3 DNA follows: TGTGCCAGCAGCTCCACAGGATACTATGGCTACACCTTC. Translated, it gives CASSSTGYYGYTF.

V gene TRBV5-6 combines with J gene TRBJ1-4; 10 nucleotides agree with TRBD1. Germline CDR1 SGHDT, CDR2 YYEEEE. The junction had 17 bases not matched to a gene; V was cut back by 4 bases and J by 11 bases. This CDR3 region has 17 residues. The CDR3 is CASSTHGTGAQLYKLFF. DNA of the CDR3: TGTGCCAGCAGCACGCACGGGACAGGGGCGCAATTATATAAACTGTTTTTT.

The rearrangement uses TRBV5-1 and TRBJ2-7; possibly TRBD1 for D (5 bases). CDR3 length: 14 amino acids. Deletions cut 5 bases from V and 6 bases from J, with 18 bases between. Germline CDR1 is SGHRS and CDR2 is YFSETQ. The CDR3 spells CASRFEADSIEQYF. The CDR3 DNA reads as TGCGCCAGCAGATTTGAGGCCGACAGTATCGAGCAGTACTTC.

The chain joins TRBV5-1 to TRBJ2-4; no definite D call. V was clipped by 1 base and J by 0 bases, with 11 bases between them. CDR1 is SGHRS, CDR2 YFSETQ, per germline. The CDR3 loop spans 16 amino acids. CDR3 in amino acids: CASSLYLEGAKNIQYF. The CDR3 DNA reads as TGCGCCAGCAGCTTGTACCTAGAAGGAGCCAAAAACATTCAGTACTTC.

The CDR3 nucleotides read TGTGCCAGCTCACCAGCCACAGGCCGAAACACCATATATTTT. As protein: CASSPATGRNTIYF. The chain is built from TRBV18 and TRBJ1-3, with D possibly being TRBD1 (5 bases). The length of the CDR3 is 14 residues. Trimming stripped 2 bases from V and 5 bases from J, with 10 bases between. The V gene's germline CDR1 is KGHSH and CDR2 LQKENI.

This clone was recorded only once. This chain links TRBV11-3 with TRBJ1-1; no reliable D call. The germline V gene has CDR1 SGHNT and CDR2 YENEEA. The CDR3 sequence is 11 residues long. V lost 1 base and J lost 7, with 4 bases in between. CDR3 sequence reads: CASSLAGEAFF. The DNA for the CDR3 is TGTGCCAGCAGCTTAGCAGGTGAAGCTTTCTTT.

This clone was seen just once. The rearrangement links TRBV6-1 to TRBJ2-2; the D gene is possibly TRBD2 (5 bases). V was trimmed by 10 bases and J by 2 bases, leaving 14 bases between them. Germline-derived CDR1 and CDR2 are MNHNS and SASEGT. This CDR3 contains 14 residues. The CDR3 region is CATFWTQNTGELFF. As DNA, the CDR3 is TGTGCCACCTTTTGGACTCAAAACACCGGGGAGCTGTTTTTT.

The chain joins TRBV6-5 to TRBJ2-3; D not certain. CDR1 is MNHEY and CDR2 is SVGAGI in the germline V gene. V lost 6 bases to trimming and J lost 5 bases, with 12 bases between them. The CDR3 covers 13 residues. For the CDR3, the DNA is TGTGCCAGCAGCCTACACCCGGGAGATACGCAGTATTTT. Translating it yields CASSLHPGDTQYF.

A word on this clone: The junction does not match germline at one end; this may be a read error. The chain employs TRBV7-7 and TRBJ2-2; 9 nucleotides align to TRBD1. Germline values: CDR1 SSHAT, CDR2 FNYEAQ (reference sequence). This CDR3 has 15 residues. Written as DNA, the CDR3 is TGTGCTAGCAGCGCACAGGGGGCGGGGACCGGGGAGCTGTTTTTT. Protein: CASSAQGAGTGELFF.

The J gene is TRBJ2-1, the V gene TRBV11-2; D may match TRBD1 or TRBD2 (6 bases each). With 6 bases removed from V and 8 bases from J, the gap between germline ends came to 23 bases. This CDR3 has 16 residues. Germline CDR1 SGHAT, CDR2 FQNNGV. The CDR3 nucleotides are TGTGCCAGCAGATCCGGGCTAGCGCAGGGGACCCATGAGCAGTTCTTC. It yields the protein CASRSGLAQGTHEQFF.